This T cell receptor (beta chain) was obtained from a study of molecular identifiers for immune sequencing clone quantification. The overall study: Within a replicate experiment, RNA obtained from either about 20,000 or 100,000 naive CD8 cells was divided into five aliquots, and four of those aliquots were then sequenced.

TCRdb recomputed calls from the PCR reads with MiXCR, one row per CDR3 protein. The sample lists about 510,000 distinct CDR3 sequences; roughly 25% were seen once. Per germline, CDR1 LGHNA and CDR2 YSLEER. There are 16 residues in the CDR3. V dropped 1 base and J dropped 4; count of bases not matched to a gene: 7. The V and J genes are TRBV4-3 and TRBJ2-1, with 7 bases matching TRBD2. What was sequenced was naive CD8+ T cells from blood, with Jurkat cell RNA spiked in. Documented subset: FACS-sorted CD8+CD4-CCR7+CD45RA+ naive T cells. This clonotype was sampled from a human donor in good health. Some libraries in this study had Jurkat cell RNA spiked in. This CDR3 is CASSQATSRDYNEQFF. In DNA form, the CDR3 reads TGCGCCAGCAGCCAAGCGACTAGCAGAGATTACAATGAGCAGTTCTTC.